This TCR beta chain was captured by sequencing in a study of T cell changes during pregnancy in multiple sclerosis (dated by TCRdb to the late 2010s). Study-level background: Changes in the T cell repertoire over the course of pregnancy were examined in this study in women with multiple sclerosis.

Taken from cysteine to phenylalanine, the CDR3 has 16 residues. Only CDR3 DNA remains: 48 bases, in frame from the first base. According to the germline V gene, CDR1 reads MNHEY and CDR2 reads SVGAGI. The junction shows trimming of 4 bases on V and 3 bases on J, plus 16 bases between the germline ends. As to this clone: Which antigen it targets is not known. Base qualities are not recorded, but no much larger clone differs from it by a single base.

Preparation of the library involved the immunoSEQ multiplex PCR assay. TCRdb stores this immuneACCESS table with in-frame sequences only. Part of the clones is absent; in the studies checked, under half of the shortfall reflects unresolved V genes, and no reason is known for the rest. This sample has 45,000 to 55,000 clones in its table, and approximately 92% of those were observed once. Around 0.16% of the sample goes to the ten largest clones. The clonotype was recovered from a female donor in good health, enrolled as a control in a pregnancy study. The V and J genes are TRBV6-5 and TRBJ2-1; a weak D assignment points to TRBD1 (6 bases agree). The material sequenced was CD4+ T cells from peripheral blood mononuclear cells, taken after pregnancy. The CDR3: CASSSRTANFYNEQFF. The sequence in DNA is TGTGCCAGCAGTTCACGGACAGCAAACTTCTACAATGAGCAGTTCTTC.